These T cell receptor beta chains were read from a single sample in a study of blood T cell repertoires in COVID-19. This table comes from immunoSEQ multiplex PCR, and its TCRdb copy is limited to in-frame clones, with some not included. The sample records approximately 48,000 clones, roughly 85% being singletons. The specimen was peripheral blood. All receptors come from a man between 60 and 70 years old with acute or convalescent COVID-19. Both conserved end residues are part of each CDR3. A D gene is named only where the DNA matches it firmly. The size entry is marked missing in some rows and otherwise reads once, few, many or a size class.

v_call	d_call	j_call	clone_size	cdr3_aa	cdr3_nt
TRBV3-1/TRBV3-2	NA	TRBJ2-5	NA	CASSQDLETQYF	TGTGCCAGCAGCCAAGACCTAGAGACCCAGTACTTC
TRBV2	NA	TRBJ1-2	NA	CASSRGGNYGYTF	TGTGCCAGCAGCCGTGGCGGTAACTATGGCTACACCTTC
TRBV7-3	NA	TRBJ2-1	NA	CASSLTTVHEQFF	TGTGCCAGCAGCTTAACGACTGTCCATGAGCAGTTCTTC
TRBV7-2	NA	TRBJ1-2	once	CASSFAMRWDGYTF	TGTGCCAGCAGCTTCGCCATGCGGTGGGATGGCTACACCTTC
TRBV11-2	TRBD1	TRBJ1-1	NA	CASSRDRGHTEAFF	TGTGCCAGCAGCCGGGACAGGGGGCACACTGAAGCTTTCTTT
TRBV7-9	TRBD2	TRBJ2-1	once	CASSLIAGGHLNEQFF	TGTGCCAGCAGCCTAATAGCGGGAGGGCATTTAAATGAGCAGTTCTTC
TRBV7-8	TRBD2	TRBJ2-1	NA	CASSLVAGDHNEQFF	TGTGCCAGCAGCTTAGTAGCGGGAGACCACAATGAGCAGTTCTTC
TRBV6-5	NA	TRBJ1-5	NA	CASRGSGPGQPQHF	TGTGCCAGCAGGGGATCAGGGCCGGGTCAGCCCCAGCATTTT
TRBV6-1	TRBD1	TRBJ2-7	NA	CASSELSGTGLSYEQYF	TGTGCCAGCAGTGAACTGTCCGGGACAGGGCTCTCCTACGAGCAGTACTTC
TRBV9	NA	TRBJ1-6	NA	CASSVQGRGSPLHF	TGTGCCAGCAGCGTACAGGGGAGGGGTTCACCCCTCCACTTT
TRBV27	TRBD1	TRBJ2-3	once	CASSPVTGAQYF	TGTGCCAGCAGTCCGGTGACAGGGGCGCAGTATTTT
TRBV24-1	NA	TRBJ2-2	NA	CASRGGLTGELFF	TGTGCCAGCAGGGGGGGGCTCACCGGGGAGCTGTTTTTT
TRBV3-1/TRBV3-2	TRBD2	TRBJ2-1	NA	CASSQLAGVNEQFF	TGTGCCAGCAGCCAACTAGCGGGAGTCAATGAGCAGTTCTTC
TRBV6-1	TRBD2	TRBJ2-1	NA	CASSEMVAGGNEQFF	TGTGCCAGCAGTGAAATGGTAGCGGGCGGGAATGAGCAGTTCTTC
TRBV11-2	NA	TRBJ1-2	NA	CASSLVGGWNYGYTF	TGTGCCAGCAGCTTGGTTGGGGGGTGGAACTATGGCTACACCTTC
TRBV14	NA	TRBJ2-3	few	CASSQVRRTSTDTQYF	TGTGCCAGCAGCCAAGTCCGTAGGACTTCAACAGATACGCAGTATTTT
TRBV3-1/TRBV3-2	NA	TRBJ2-7	NA	CASSQEFTGNEQYF	TGTGCCAGCAGCCAGGAATTTACAGGGAACGAGCAGTACTTC
TRBV19	NA	TRBJ2-5	NA	CASKVSGQETQYF	TGTGCCAGTAAAGTCTCAGGCCAAGAGACCCAGTACTTC
TRBV4-1	TRBD2	TRBJ2-1	NA	CASSPGGVSGNEQFF	TGCGCCAGCAGCCCCGGGGGGGTTAGCGGCAATGAGCAGTTCTTC
TRBV15	TRBD1	TRBJ1-1	NA	CATSRGGQGFTEAFF	TGTGCCACCAGCCGGGGCGGACAGGGTTTCACTGAAGCTTTCTTT
TRBV5-4	NA	TRBJ1-2	once	CASRLSPGTPNYGYTF	TGTGCCAGCCGACTTTCCCCCGGGACACCCAACTATGGCTACACCTTC
TRBV4-2	NA	TRBJ2-7	NA	CASSQDGGRSYEQYF	TGTGCCAGCAGCCAAGATGGCGGTCGCTCCTACGAGCAGTACTTC
TRBV27	NA	TRBJ1-6	once	CASSFGQPYNSPLHF	TGTGCCAGCAGTTTTGGGCAGCCCTATAATTCACCCCTCCACTTT
TRBV24-1	NA	TRBJ1-2	few	CATSDMGGYTF	TGTGCCACCAGTGATATGGGCGGCTACACCTTC
TRBV6-2/TRBV6-3	NA	TRBJ2-7	once	CASSPNHEQYF	TGTGCCAGCAGCCCCAATCACGAGCAGTACTTC
TRBV11-3	TRBD2	TRBJ2-3	NA	CASSLRASGHTQYF	TGTGCCAGCAGCTTGAGGGCTAGCGGGCATACGCAGTATTTT
TRBV27	NA	TRBJ1-6	NA	CASSLPGHGSPLHF	TGTGCCAGCAGTTTACCGGGACACGGCTCACCCCTCCACTTT
TRBV11-2	TRBD1	TRBJ1-2	NA	CASSSLRDRGIYGYTF	TGTGCCAGCAGCTCCCTCCGGGACAGGGGCATCTATGGCTACACCTTC
TRBV15	NA	TRBJ2-3	NA	CATSREPVRGTDTQYF	TGTGCCACCAGCAGAGAGCCTGTAAGAGGCACAGATACGCAGTATTTT
TRBV7-2	TRBD2	TRBJ2-7	once	CASSSGLAGVAEQYF	TGTGCCAGCAGCAGCGGACTAGCGGGAGTTGCCGAGCAGTACTTC
TRBV3-1/TRBV3-2	TRBD2	TRBJ2-7	once	CASSQGFLAGEQYF	TGTGCCAGCAGCCAAGGGTTTCTAGCGGGGGAGCAGTACTTC
TRBV28	NA	TRBJ1-1	NA	CASTSLRGMNTEAFF	TGTGCCAGCACCTCCCTAAGGGGTATGAACACTGAAGCTTTCTTT
TRBV27	TRBD1	TRBJ1-5	NA	CASSFLGTGGNQPQHF	TGTGCCAGCAGTTTCCTAGGGACAGGGGGCAATCAGCCCCAGCATTTT
TRBV27	TRBD1	TRBJ1-2	NA	CASSLGGRGSHGYTF	TGTGCCAGCAGTTTAGGGGGCAGGGGGTCGCATGGCTACACCTTC
TRBV28	NA	TRBJ1-2	NA	CASSLVGGGSGYTF	TGTGCCAGCAGTTTGGTTGGGGGAGGGAGTGGCTACACCTTC
TRBV15	TRBD1	TRBJ2-7	NA	CATSRDPGGSYEQYF	TGTGCCACCAGCAGAGATCCAGGGGGCTCCTACGAGCAGTACTTC
TRBV14	TRBD2	TRBJ2-5	NA	CASSQGLASQYF	TGTGCCAGCAGCCAAGGACTAGCGAGCCAGTACTTC
TRBV28	NA	TRBJ2-7	NA	CASTKPGHSYEQYF	TGTGCCAGCACCAAACCGGGACACTCCTACGAGCAGTACTTC
TRBV19	NA	TRBJ1-5	NA	CASSIVAAPDLPQHF	TGTGCCAGTAGTATAGTAGCGGCGCCGGACCTTCCCCAGCATTTT
TRBV3-1/TRBV3-2	NA	TRBJ2-2	NA	CASSQLRGAGELFF	TGTGCCAGCAGCCAGCTTCGCGGGGCCGGGGAGCTGTTTTTT
TRBV6-1	TRBD1	TRBJ2-5	NA	CASSGGKFTGVREEETQYF	TGTGCCAGCAGTGGGGGGAAATTTACAGGGGTCAGAGAAGAAGAGACCCAGTACTTC
TRBV27	TRBD2	TRBJ2-2	once	CASSLLASGGAGELFF	TGTGCCAGCAGTTTATTGGCTAGCGGGGGGGCCGGGGAGCTGTTTTTT
TRBV5-1	TRBD1	TRBJ1-2	once	CASSVDRIVGDGYTF	TGCGCCAGCAGCGTGGACAGGATTGTCGGTGATGGCTACACCTTC
TRBV27	NA	TRBJ2-5	NA	CASSLIGGRLGETQYF	TGTGCCAGCAGCCTCATCGGTGGGAGGCTTGGAGAGACCCAGTACTTC
TRBV7-9	NA	TRBJ2-2	NA	CASSLARQNTGELFF	TGTGCCAGCAGCTTAGCGCGGCAGAACACCGGGGAGCTGTTTTTT
TRBV6-2/TRBV6-3	NA	TRBJ1-1	NA	CASSWGVPEAFF	TGTGCCAGCAGTTGGGGGGTCCCTGAAGCTTTCTTT
TRBV12-3/TRBV12-4	NA	TRBJ1-5	NA	CASSLARRQPQHF	TGTGCCAGCAGTTTAGCCCGGAGGCAGCCCCAGCATTTT
TRBV11-3	TRBD1	TRBJ2-3	NA	CASSRDRGADTQYF	TGTGCCAGCAGCCGGGACAGGGGGGCAGATACGCAGTATTTT
TRBV28	NA	TRBJ2-7	NA	CASRGPLPYEQYF	TGTGCCAGCAGGGGGCCTCTACCCTACGAGCAGTACTTC
TRBV10-3	TRBD1	TRBJ1-2	once	CAISPGQGDGYTF	TGTGCCATCAGCCCCGGACAGGGGGATGGCTACACCTTC
TRBV19	NA	TRBJ1-1	once	CASSRREGGTEAFF	TGTGCCAGTAGTAGGAGGGAGGGAGGCACTGAAGCTTTCTTT
TRBV6-4	NA	TRBJ2-3	NA	CASSPRVGNTDTQYF	TGTGCCAGCAGTCCCAGGGTAGGGAATACGGATACGCAGTATTTT
TRBV24-1	TRBD1	TRBJ2-3	once	CATSDRSPGTGGTDTQYF	TGTGCCACCAGTGATCGGTCCCCCGGGACAGGGGGCACAGATACGCAGTATTTT
TRBV24-1	NA	TRBJ1-1	NA	CATSDLSGREAFF	TGTGCCACCAGTGATTTATCCGGTCGGGAAGCTTTCTTT
TRBV30	NA	TRBJ1-4	NA	CAWSEARVIEKLFF	TGTGCCTGGAGTGAGGCCAGGGTTATTGAAAAACTGTTTTTT
TRBV15	TRBD2	TRBJ2-1	NA	CATSRGSAGGMDEQFF	TGTGCCACCAGCAGAGGCTCAGCGGGAGGGATGGATGAGCAGTTCTTC
TRBV5-5	NA	TRBJ1-2	once	CASTWGNGYGYTF	TGTGCCAGCACCTGGGGCAACGGCTATGGCTACACCTTC